This T cell receptor (beta chain) was captured in a study of tissue T cells after allogeneic stem cell transplantation. This CDR3 contains 14 residues. In germline, CDR1 is MDHEN, CDR2 SYDVKM. The V and J ends lost 1 base and 0 bases respectively, with 4 bases between them. Method: immunoSEQ multiplex PCR; TCRdb's copy keeps in-frame clones and lacks some. The sample includes about 3,600 clones, approximately 74% of them seen just once. Adult allogeneic hematopoietic cell transplant recipients with steroid-refractory graft-versus-host disease were prospectively enrolled for research autopsy. GI sites, liver, skin and spleen were taken after median 9.75 post-mortem hours.

The rearrangement joins TRBV28 to TRBJ1-3; D is uncertain. The source was left colon tissue, collected at autopsy. The clonotype comes from a male patient of 60 years or more with steroid-refractory graft-versus-host disease after an allogeneic stem cell transplant. Some T cells may be the graft donor's. CDR3 protein: CASSLSRSGNTIYF. The CDR3 nucleotides are TGTGCCAGCAGTTTATCCCGCTCTGGAAACACCATATATTTT. The full variable domain, with the rest looked up from reference TRBV28 and TRBJ1-3, is DVKVTQSSRYLVKRTGEKVFLECVQDMDHENMFWYRQDPGLGLRLIYFSYDVKMKEKGDIPEGYSVSREKKERFSLILESASTNQTSMYLCASSLSRSGNTIYFGEGSWLTVV.